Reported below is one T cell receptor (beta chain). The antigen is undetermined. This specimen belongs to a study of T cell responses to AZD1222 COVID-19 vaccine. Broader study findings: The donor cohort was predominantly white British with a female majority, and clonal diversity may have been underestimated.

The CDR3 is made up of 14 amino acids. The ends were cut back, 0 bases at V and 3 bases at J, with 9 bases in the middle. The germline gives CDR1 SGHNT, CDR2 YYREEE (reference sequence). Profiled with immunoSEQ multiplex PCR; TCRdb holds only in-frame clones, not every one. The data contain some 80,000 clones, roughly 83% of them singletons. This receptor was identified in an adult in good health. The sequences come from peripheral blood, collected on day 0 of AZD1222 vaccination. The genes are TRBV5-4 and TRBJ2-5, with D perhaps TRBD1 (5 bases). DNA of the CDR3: TGTGCCAGCAGCTTGGCCACAGGCGAAGAGACCCAGTACTTC. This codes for CASSLATGEETQYF.